The 18 T cell receptor beta chains below all came from one sample that was sequenced in a study of shared clonotypes between healthy human individuals. Assay: immunoSEQ multiplex PCR; the TCRdb copy retains only in-frame clones and omits some. The table lists over a million clones, more than 60% of them singletons, with around 1.5% in the top ten. The sample was memory CD4+ T cells sorted from blood. Subset denoted: CD45RA-negative fraction. The receptors originated from a man younger than 35 in good health.

This clone was picked up one time. The V call is TRBV4-3, the J call TRBJ2-1, with 11 bases aligning to TRBD1. Looked up from germline, CDR1 is LGHNA and CDR2 is YSLEER. The CDR3 is 14 residues long. J lost 5 bases, V lost 4 bases, and 1 base had no gene match. CDR3 region: CASSRDRGDNEQFF. CDR3 nucleotides: TGCGCCAGCAGCCGGGACAGGGGGGACAATGAGCAGTTCTTC.

This clone turned up a few times. The chain links TRBV7-9 to TRBJ1-1; TRBD1 matches 7 bases. Germline CDR1 SEHNR, CDR2 FQNEAQ (reference sequence). Unmatched junction bases numbered 2, after V lost 5 bases and J lost 5 bases. The CDR3 extends over 12 amino acids. The CDR3 protein is CASSQGGTEAFF. The DNA of the CDR3 is TGTGCCAGCAGCCAGGGGGGGACTGAAGCTTTCTTT.

The chain joins TRBV10-1 to TRBJ1-5, with D possibly TRBD1 on 5 matching bases. The CDR3 is made up of 14 amino acids. Trimming pared 3 bases from V and 7 bases from J, leaving 13 bases between. Germline V lookup: CDR1 WNHNN, CDR2 SYGVQD (reference sequence). The CDR3 reads CASSESGTGQPQHF. Here the CDR3 DNA reads TGCGCCAGCAGTGAATCAGGGACGGGACAGCCCCAGCATTTT.

V usage is TRBV5-1 and J usage is TRBJ2-7; tentatively, D is TRBD2 (7 bases). The CDR3 contains 15 residues. Germline values: CDR1 SGHRS, CDR2 YFSETQ. V lost 0 bases and J 2 bases, leaving 12 bases between the germline ends. The CDR3 DNA sequence: TGCGCCAGCAGCTTGGAGGGGGACTACACCTACGAGCAGTACTTC. Its translation: CASSLEGDYTYEQYF.

V usage is TRBV2 and J usage is TRBJ2-7, with D tentatively TRBD1 (6 bases). Germline loops: CDR1 SNHLY, CDR2 FYNNEI. The CDR3 extends over 13 amino acids. The V end was cut by 4 bases, the J end by 6 bases, with 13 bases between. CDR3 DNA sequence: TGTGCCAGCAGTGTAGAGGGGGTCAGCGAGCAGTACTTC. Translation: CASSVEGVSEQYF.

V usage is TRBV6-6 and J usage is TRBJ2-7; 7 nucleotides align to TRBD1. Germline lookup yields CDR1 MNHNY and CDR2 SVGAGI (reference sequence). This CDR3 spans 11 amino acids. The V and J ends lost 4 bases and 10 bases, in that order; junction bases with no gene match: 4. The CDR3 DNA reads TGTGCCAGCAGTTCCGGGACAGCACAGTACTTC. It specifies CASSSGTAQYF.

The V and J genes are TRBV5-1 and TRBJ1-6; 9 positions agree with TRBD1. The CDR3 contains 15 residues. V was pared by 5 bases and J by 7 bases, with 7 bases of the junction left unmatched. The V gene's germline CDR1 is SGHRS and CDR2 YFSETQ. The CDR3 spells CASRETGQGNSPLHF. CDR3 in DNA: TGCGCCAGCAGGGAAACTGGACAGGGGAATTCACCCCTCCACTTT.

The genes are TRBV28 and TRBJ2-7; TRBD2 is a possible D gene (5 bases). The CDR3 length is 13 residues. Germline V gene data show CDR1 as MDHEN and CDR2 as SYDVKM. Trimming removed 3 bases from V and 2 bases from J, with 8 bases in between. DNA for the CDR3: TGTGCCAGCAGTTTCGGCGGGCCCTACGAGCAGTACTTC. Protein sequence: CASSFGGPYEQYF.

This sequence joins TRBV5-1 and TRBJ2-1; the D gene is possibly TRBD1 (5 bases). Germline V gives CDR1 SGHRS, CDR2 YFSETQ. This CDR3 is built from 15 residues. V gave up 4 bases and J gave up 8 bases, with 19 bases separating them. CDR3 in DNA: TGCGCCAGCAGCCCCTTAGGGGAAGGCTTCGATGAGCAGTTCTTC. The encoded protein is CASSPLGEGFDEQFF.

The genes are TRBV2 and TRBJ1-1; no firm D call. The length of the CDR3 is 13 residues. V was clipped by 0 bases and J by 6 bases, with 8 bases between them. Germline V gene lookup returns CDR1 SNHLY and CDR2 FYNNEI. CDR3 nucleotides: TGTGCCAGCAGTGAAGCGTCCAACGCTGAAGCTTTCTTT. It specifies CASSEASNAEAFF.

The table lists this clone with a count of one. The junction does not match germline at one end; this may be a read error. The genes are TRBV6-1 and TRBJ2-7, with 13 bases identical to TRBD2. The CDR3 extends over 15 amino acids. From germline, CDR1 is MNHNS and CDR2 SASEGT. CDR3 protein: CASIELAGGPSEQYF. As DNA, the CDR3 is TGTGCCAGCATTGAACTAGCGGGGGGGCCAAGCGAGCAGTACTTC.

The chain uses TRBV4-3 and TRBJ1-2; D might be TRBD1 (6 bases). V lost 4 bases, J lost 5 bases, and 29 bases lay in between. Germline CDR1 is LGHNA and CDR2 is YSLEER. The CDR3 sequence is 19 residues long. The CDR3 DNA is TGCGCCAGCAGCCCGCAAGTGCCATGGGGGGCGCAAGGCCTTTATGGCTACACCTTC. This encodes CASSPQVPWGAQGLYGYTF.

This chain links TRBV5-6 with TRBJ2-5, with D possibly being TRBD1 (5 bases). The assigned J gene may be wrong: the sequence end matches TRBJ2-7 better. CDR1 is SGHDT and CDR2 is YYEEEE in the germline V gene. The CDR3 runs to 15 residues. As DNA, the CDR3 is TGTGCCAGCAACTATGATAGACAGTTTCCCTACGAGCAGTACTTC. Its translation is CASNYDRQFPYEQYF.

V and J are TRBV7-8 and TRBJ2-5; D perhaps matches TRBD1 (5 bases). The CDR3 is 13 amino acids. The germline V gene has CDR1 SGHVS and CDR2 FQNEAQ. The V end lost 5 bases, the J end lost 5 bases, and 12 bases lay between the germline ends. CDR3 nucleotides: TGTGCCAGCAGCCTAAATCCAGGGGAGACCCAGTACTTC. Translating gives CASSLNPGETQYF. Drawing the rest from reference TRBV7-8 and TRBJ2-5, the complete variable domain is GAGVSQSPRYKVAKRGQDVALRCDPISGHVSLFWYQQALGQGPEFLTYFQNEAQLDKSGLPSDRFFAERPEGSVSTLKIQRTQQEDSAVYLCASSLNPGETQYFGPGTRLLVL.

This chain joins TRBV7-2 and TRBJ2-5; the match to TRBD2 covers 11 bases. This CDR3 spans 19 amino acids. CDR1 is SGHTA and CDR2 is FQGNSA in the germline V gene. J lost 4 bases, V lost 2 bases, and 15 bases had no gene match. CDR3 DNA sequence: TGTGCCAGCAGCTTAAGGTGGTTAGCGGGGGGGCATCGGCGAGAGACCCAGTACTTC. It encodes CASSLRWLAGGHRRETQYF.

This clone was seen only once. Other DNA sequences in the sample encode the same CDR3. This CDR3 reads CASSLGGSETQYF. Here the CDR3 DNA reads TGCGCCAGCAGCTTGGGGGGGTCAGAGACCCAGTACTTC. The chain joins TRBV5-1 to TRBJ2-5; D may correspond to TRBD1 or TRBD2 (5 bases each). CDR1 is SGHRS, CDR2 YFSETQ, per germline. Trimming pared 0 bases from V and 4 bases from J, leaving 7 bases between. CDR3 length: 13 residues.

The rearrangement links TRBV10-3 to TRBJ2-4, with 8 nucleotides matching TRBD2. J gave up 9 bases and V 10 bases, and 11 bases lay outside the gene matches. Germline CDR1 is ENHRY and CDR2 is SYGVKD. There are 13 residues in the CDR3. The CDR3 reads CATATSVVAIQYF. The CDR3 coding sequence is TGTGCCACCGCGACTAGCGTGGTTGCCATTCAGTACTTC.

V and J are TRBV9 and TRBJ2-1; 7 positions match TRBD1. The CDR3 runs 14 residues. Trimming cost V 7 bases and J 9 bases; bases outside gene matches: 13. From germline, CDR1 is SGDLS and CDR2 YYNGEE. This CDR3 is CASRDSLFSGEQFF. The CDR3 DNA is TGTGCCAGCCGGGACAGTCTGTTTTCGGGTGAGCAGTTCTTC.